A selection of T cell receptor beta chains follows, all from one sample in a study of CD8 T cells in ankylosing spondylitis. A single record per CDR3 protein comes from TCRdb applying MiXCR to the 5' RACE reads. Of hundreds of thousands of distinct CDR3 sequences listed, 30% to 40% are singletons. The sample consisted of blood, either unsorted or a sorted T cell fraction (not recorded which). These receptors were obtained from a male donor with ankylosing spondylitis or in good health (not recorded which). Both conserved end residues are part of each CDR3. A D gene is named only where the DNA matches it firmly. Only some rows state a clone size, as once, few, many or a class for expanded clones.

v_call: TRBV20-1
d_call: .
j_call: TRBJ2-7
clone_size: few
cdr3_nt: TGCAGTGCTAGAACAGGGGCGGGAGACGAGCAGTACTTC
cdr3_aa: CSARTGAGDEQYF

v_call: TRBV20-1
d_call: .
j_call: TRBJ1-1
clone_size: .
cdr3_nt: TGCAGTGCTAGAGAGTGGGAGGGCACTGAAGCTTTCTTT
cdr3_aa: CSAREWEGTEAFF

v_call: TRBV6-1
d_call: TRBD1
j_call: TRBJ2-7
clone_size: few
cdr3_nt: TGTGCCAGCAGACGACAGGGCCCCTACGAGCAGTACTTC
cdr3_aa: CASRRQGPYEQYF

v_call: TRBV25-1
d_call: .
j_call: TRBJ2-5
clone_size: .
cdr3_nt: TGTGCCAGCAGTGAATATTCGGGGTGGGTCGGAGAGACCCAGTACTTC
cdr3_aa: CASSEYSGWVGETQYF

v_call: TRBV29-1
d_call: .
j_call: TRBJ2-5
clone_size: .
cdr3_nt: TGCAGCGTTGGCGGATTTTACCAAGAGACCCAGTACTTC
cdr3_aa: CSVGGFYQETQYF

v_call: TRBV5-6
d_call: .
j_call: TRBJ2-7
clone_size: few
cdr3_nt: TGTGCCAGCAGTTTTGGGTTACAGCTCTACGAGCAGTACTTC
cdr3_aa: CASSFGLQLYEQYF

v_call: TRBV6-1
d_call: TRBD1
j_call: TRBJ2-1
clone_size: .
cdr3_nt: TGTGCCAGCAGTAGAAGGGGGCAAAGATACAATGAGCAGTTCTTC
cdr3_aa: CASSRRGQRYNEQFF

v_call: TRBV7-9
d_call: .
j_call: TRBJ2-7
clone_size: .
cdr3_nt: TGTGCCAGCAGCTTAGCGGCAGGGCTGGAGCAGTACTTC
cdr3_aa: CASSLAAGLEQYF

v_call: TRBV20-1
d_call: .
j_call: TRBJ2-5
clone_size: .
cdr3_nt: TGCAGTGCTAGCCCAGGACTGCTCGCGGAGACCCAGTACTTC
cdr3_aa: CSASPGLLAETQYF

v_call: TRBV20-1
d_call: .
j_call: TRBJ2-7
clone_size: .
cdr3_nt: TGCAGTGCTACGGCCCCACCGGACCTCTGGAAGGTCGAGCAGTACTTC
cdr3_aa: CSATAPPDLWKVEQYF

v_call: TRBV29-1
d_call: .
j_call: TRBJ2-3
clone_size: few
cdr3_nt: TGCAGCGCCGAAGGACAGAGCACAGATACGCAGTATTTT
cdr3_aa: CSAEGQSTDTQYF

v_call: TRBV20-1
d_call: .
j_call: TRBJ1-1
clone_size: many
cdr3_nt: TGCAGTGCTAGTTCGGCGCCGATGAACACTGAAGCTTTCTTT
cdr3_aa: CSASSAPMNTEAFF

v_call: TRBV7-2
d_call: .
j_call: TRBJ2-6
clone_size: .
cdr3_nt: TGTGCCAGCAGCAGGTACTCTGGGGCCAACGTCCTGACTTTC
cdr3_aa: CASSRYSGANVLTF

v_call: TRBV12-3/TRBV12-4
d_call: .
j_call: TRBJ2-7
clone_size: .
cdr3_nt: TGTGCCAGCAGTCTTTACGGGGTCGAGCAGTACTTC
cdr3_aa: CASSLYGVEQYF

v_call: TRBV20-1
d_call: .
j_call: TRBJ2-1
clone_size: .
cdr3_nt: TGCAGTGCTAGAGATATTATGGAGGGTTTGCATGAGCAGTTCTTC
cdr3_aa: CSARDIMEGLHEQFF